The clone carrying this T cell receptor (beta chain) was seen many times. Antigen: not known. Uncontrolled infections, other autoimmune diseases, pregnancy or lactation led to exclusion of patients. The PBMCs were taken from roughly 10 ml of fresh peripheral blood. These data originate in a study of T cells in Graves' hyperthyroidism and ophthalmopathy. Study-wide findings and caveats: Ophthalmopathy and stable hyperthyroidism were told apart by a 13 V-J model. Also found in blood were most expanded thyroid clonotypes above 0.001.

RNA transcripts gave rise to amplified TCR beta CDR3 regions. A set of HTBI primers served as the primers for a first-round RT-PCR of the TCR CDR3. One entry per CDR3 protein results from TCRdb running MiXCR on the multiplex PCR reads. This sample yields around 300,000 distinct CDR3 sequences, of which roughly 13% are seen a single time; 7% to 9% belongs to the top ten. Germline V gene data show CDR1 as MDHEN and CDR2 as SYDVKM. With 8 bases removed from V and 3 bases from J, the gap between germline ends came to 14 bases. The CDR3 length is 14 residues. The sample was blood. The clonotype comes from a woman aged 40 to 50 with Graves' hyperthyroidism. The chain employs TRBV28 and TRBJ2-1, with a possible D match to TRBD2 (6 bases). CDR3 region: CASRESVYYNEQFF. The CDR3 DNA sequence: TGTGCCAGCCGGGAGAGCGTATACTACAATGAGCAGTTCTTC. The full variable domain, rest sourced from reference TRBV28 and TRBJ2-1, is DVKVTQSSRYLVKRTGEKVFLECVQDMDHENMFWYRQDPGLGLRLIYFSYDVKMKEKGDIPEGYSVSREKKERFSLILESASTNQTSMYLCASRESVYYNEQFFGPGTRLTVL.